This TCR beta chain was documented in a study of metastatic and nonmetastatic thyroid tumors. Study observations and caveats: Within blood and tumor, benign nodules reportedly had significantly lower TCR beta diversity than malignant thyroid tumors did.

Notes on this clone: As yet, its antigen is unknown.

Not a single patient had been given any form of treatment at any point before undergoing thyroid surgery. TCRdb re-called the PCR reads with MiXCR. Of several thousand clones listed, 35% to 45% are singletons. The length of the CDR3 is 15 residues. The germline V gene encodes CDR1 MNHNS and CDR2 SASEGT. V dropped 8 bases and J dropped 4; count of bases not matched to a gene: 7. The sequencing input was tumor tissue. The clonotype was recovered from a female donor with papillary thyroid cancer or a benign thyroid nodule (not recorded which). Some clones in this sample may be carry-over from other donors' samples. This rearrangement joins TRBV6-1 to TRBJ2-1; 11 nucleotides match TRBD1. The CDR3 bases are TGTGCCAGCCACACCCGGGACAGGGGGTACAATGAGCAGTTCTTC. This encodes CASHTRDRGYNEQFF.